The clone carrying this TCR beta chain showed up just a few times. The data originate from a study of blood T cell repertoires in COVID-19. Study details: Acute and convalescent COVID-19 samples came from the United States, Italy and Spain. PBMCs, B-cell-depleted T cells, or T cells provided the cDNA or gDNA that made up the material.

The J segment lost 6 bases and the V segment lost 4 bases, leaving 11 bases of the junction unmatched. The germline V gene has CDR1 MDHEN and CDR2 SYDVKM. This CDR3 contains 16 residues. In the authors' methods: Quantification of nucleated cells was approximated via reference gene primer amplification. Sequencing was performed with immunoSEQ multiplex PCR; in TCRdb, only in-frame clones are kept and a portion is missing. V, J and clone size reflect that table, while D and trimming were determined from the DNA. Among 350,000 to 400,000 clones listed, roughly 90% were seen once. This receptor was obtained from a man younger than 30 with active or convalescent COVID-19. The sample taken for sequencing was peripheral blood. V gene TRBV28 combines with J gene TRBJ2-7, with 11 nucleotides matching TRBD2. Here the CDR3 reads CASSSLVAGGALEQYF. The CDR3 DNA reads TGTGCCAGCAGTTCCCTAGTAGCGGGGGGGGCCCTCGAGCAGTACTTC.